The rows below give T cell receptor beta chains drawn from one sample of a study. TCRdb itself ran the RT-PCR reads through MiXCR, one entry per CDR3 protein. This table holds about 700,000 distinct CDR3 sequences, more than 13% found once. Input material: memory CD4+ T cells from blood. The receptors come from a female donor in good health, serving as a healthy control. The CDR3 runs from the conserved cysteine through the conserved F or W. Each record gives: D gene, clone size, J gene, V gene, CDR3 protein, CDR3 DNA. D genes are given only for firm matches. The size entry is marked missing in some rows and otherwise reads once, few, many or a size class.

TRBD2 NA TRBJ2-7 TRBV7-2 CASSGGVTRYEQYF TGTGCCAGCAGCGGGGGGGTAACGAGGTACGAGCAGTACTTC
NA NA TRBJ1-2 TRBV20-1 CSARLGVRGNTF TGCAGTGCTAGGTTGGGGGTAAGGGGCAACACCTTC
TRBD2 few TRBJ2-5 TRBV24-1 CATSDLQTSGSLKETQYF TGTGCCACCAGTGATTTGCAGACTAGCGGTTCCTTAAAAGAGACCCAGTACTTC
NA many TRBJ1-1 TRBV5-1 CASSSLGVRNTEAFF TGCGCCAGCAGCTCCCTAGGGGTACGGAACACTGAAGCTTTCTTT
NA few TRBJ2-1 TRBV6-6 CASSPEGLKYNEQFF TGTGCCAGCAGTCCCGAGGGACTCAAATACAATGAGCAGTTCTTC
NA many TRBJ2-1 TRBV6-5 CASSYSRGSGRSYNEQFF TGTGCCAGCAGTTACTCCCGGGGTAGCGGTAGGTCCTACAATGAGCAGTTCTTC
TRBD1 NA TRBJ2-7 TRBV20-1 CSSRRVGQGYEQYF TGCAGTTCTAGAAGGGTTGGACAGGGCTACGAGCAGTACTTC
NA many TRBJ2-7 TRBV7-2 CASSPDPSYEQYF TGTGCCAGCAGCCCTGATCCCTCCTACGAGCAGTACTTC
NA many TRBJ2-7 TRBV20-1 CSALTGTDLYEQYF TGCAGTGCTCTCACCGGGACCGATCTCTACGAGCAGTACTTC
NA NA TRBJ2-1 TRBV9 CASSVGLGYNEQFF TGTGCCAGCAGCGTAGGATTGGGGTACAATGAGCAGTTCTTC
NA NA TRBJ2-1 TRBV13 CASTLGRGWEQFF TGTGCCAGCACCCTGGGGCGCGGTTGGGAGCAGTTCTTC
NA NA TRBJ2-1 TRBV5-6 CASRGGPEQFF TGTGCCAGCAGAGGGGGGCCCGAGCAGTTCTTC
NA NA TRBJ2-3 TRBV2 CASSSEPGTLQYF TGTGCCAGCAGTTCCGAACCCGGGACTCTACAGTATTTT